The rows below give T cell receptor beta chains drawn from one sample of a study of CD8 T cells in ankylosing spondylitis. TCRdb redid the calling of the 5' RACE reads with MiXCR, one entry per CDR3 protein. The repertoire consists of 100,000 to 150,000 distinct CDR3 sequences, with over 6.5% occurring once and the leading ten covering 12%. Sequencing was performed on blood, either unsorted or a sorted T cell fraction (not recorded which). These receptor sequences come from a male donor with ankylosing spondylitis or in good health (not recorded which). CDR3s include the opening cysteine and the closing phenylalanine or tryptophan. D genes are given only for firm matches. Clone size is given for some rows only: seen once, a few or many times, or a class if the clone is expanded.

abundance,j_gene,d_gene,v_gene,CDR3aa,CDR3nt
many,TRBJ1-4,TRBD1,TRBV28,CASSQGGKEEKLFF,TGTGCCAGCAGCCAAGGGGGCAAGGAAGAAAAACTGTTTTTT
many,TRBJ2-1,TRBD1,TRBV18,CASSQTTPGQGGYEQFF,TGTGCCAGCTCACAAACCACTCCGGGACAGGGGGGTTATGAGCAGTTCTTC
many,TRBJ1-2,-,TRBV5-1,CASSVEAGSSGSYTF,TGCGCCAGCAGCGTAGAAGCCGGGTCTTCCGGGAGCTACACCTTC
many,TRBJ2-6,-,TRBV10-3,CAISVQGFSGANVLTF,TGTGCCATCTCGGTCCAGGGGTTCTCAGGGGCCAACGTCCTGACTTTC
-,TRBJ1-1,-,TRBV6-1,CASSERNTEAFF,TGTGCCAGCAGTGAGAGGAATACTGAAGCTTTCTTT
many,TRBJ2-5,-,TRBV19,CASKPDGQETQYF,TGTGCCAGTAAACCGGACGGACAAGAGACCCAGTACTTC
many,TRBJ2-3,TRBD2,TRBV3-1,CASSPGLADTDTQYF,TGTGCCAGCAGCCCGGGACTAGCGGACACAGATACGCAGTATTTT
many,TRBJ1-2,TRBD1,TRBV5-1,CASSLGSGTDYGYTF,TGCGCCAGCAGCTTGGGGTCCGGGACAGACTATGGCTACACCTTC
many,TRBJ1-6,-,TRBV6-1,CASSRDTGGRSNSPLHF,TGTGCCAGCAGCCGGGACACGGGAGGGAGGTCGAATTCACCCCTCCACTTT
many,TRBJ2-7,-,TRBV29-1,CSVAGVLVHEQYF,TGCAGCGTTGCAGGGGTGTTGGTTCACGAGCAGTACTTC
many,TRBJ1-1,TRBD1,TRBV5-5,CASSLLGDSMNTEAFF,TGTGCCAGCAGCTTATTGGGGGACAGTATGAACACTGAAGCTTTCTTT
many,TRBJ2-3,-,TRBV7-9,CASSLKKGADTQYF,TGTGCCAGCAGCTTAAAAAAAGGAGCAGATACGCAGTATTTT
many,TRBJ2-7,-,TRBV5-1,CASSLDQRQGGSYEQYF,TGCGCCAGCAGCTTGGACCAGAGGCAGGGAGGCTCCTACGAGCAGTACTTC